This T cell receptor beta chain was retrieved from a study of control samples from healthy donors and cancer patients. This clone showed up just once. Generated by immunoSEQ multiplex PCR, the TCRdb table keeps only in-frame clones and is missing some. The sample lists tens of thousands of clones, approximately 85% seen once, with about 5% in the top ten. The ends were cut back, 1 base at V and 5 bases at J, with 8 bases in the middle. Germline loops: CDR1 SGHAT, CDR2 FQNNGV. The CDR3 is made up of 13 amino acids. The chain joins TRBV11-2 to TRBJ1-1; D gene ambiguous. This clonotype was sampled from a man in his forties in good health. Material for sequencing was blood. For the CDR3, the DNA is TGTGCCAGCAGCTTAGTTTCGGGGACTGAAGCTTTCTTT. This gives the protein CASSLVSGTEAFF.